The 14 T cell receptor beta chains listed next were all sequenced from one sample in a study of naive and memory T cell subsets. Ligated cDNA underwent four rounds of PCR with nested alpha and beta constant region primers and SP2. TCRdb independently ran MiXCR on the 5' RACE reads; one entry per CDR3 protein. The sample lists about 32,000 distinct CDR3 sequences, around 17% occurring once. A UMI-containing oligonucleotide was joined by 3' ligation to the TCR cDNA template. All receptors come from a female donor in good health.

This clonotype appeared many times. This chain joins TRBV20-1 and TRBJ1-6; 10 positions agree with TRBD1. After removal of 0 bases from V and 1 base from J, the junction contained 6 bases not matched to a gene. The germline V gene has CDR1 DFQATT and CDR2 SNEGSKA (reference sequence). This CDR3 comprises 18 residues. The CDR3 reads CSAREGQGFWSYNSPLHF. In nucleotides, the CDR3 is TGCAGTGCTAGAGAGGGACAGGGGTTTTGGTCCTATAATTCACCCCTCCACTTT.

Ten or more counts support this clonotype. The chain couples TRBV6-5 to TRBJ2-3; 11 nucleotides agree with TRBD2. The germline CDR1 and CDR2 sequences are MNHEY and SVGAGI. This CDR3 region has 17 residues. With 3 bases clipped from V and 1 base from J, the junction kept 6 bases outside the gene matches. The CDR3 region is CASSYSPTSGGTDTQYF. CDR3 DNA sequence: TGTGCCAGCAGTTATTCGCCGACTAGCGGGGGCACAGATACGCAGTATTTT.

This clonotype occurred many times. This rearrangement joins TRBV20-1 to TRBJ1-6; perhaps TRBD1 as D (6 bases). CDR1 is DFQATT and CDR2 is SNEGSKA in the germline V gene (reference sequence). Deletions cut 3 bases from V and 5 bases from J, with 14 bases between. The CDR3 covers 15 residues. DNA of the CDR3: TGCAGTGCTAGGCAGACAGGTGGCAATAATTCACCCCTCCACTTT. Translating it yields CSARQTGGNNSPLHF.

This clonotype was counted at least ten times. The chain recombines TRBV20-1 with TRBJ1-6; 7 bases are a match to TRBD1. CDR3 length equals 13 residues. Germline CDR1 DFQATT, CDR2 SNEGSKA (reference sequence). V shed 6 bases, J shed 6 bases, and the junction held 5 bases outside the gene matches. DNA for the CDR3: TGCAGTGCCCCCCCAGGGGGTAATTCACCCCTCCACTTT. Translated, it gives CSAPPGGNSPLHF.

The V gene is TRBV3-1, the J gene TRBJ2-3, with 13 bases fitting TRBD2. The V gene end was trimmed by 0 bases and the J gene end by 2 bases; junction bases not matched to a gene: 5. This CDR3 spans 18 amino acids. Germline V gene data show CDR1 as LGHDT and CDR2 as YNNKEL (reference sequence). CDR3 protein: CASSQDQGLAGPTDTQYF. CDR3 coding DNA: TGTGCCAGCAGCCAAGACCAGGGACTAGCGGGGCCCACAGATACGCAGTATTTT.

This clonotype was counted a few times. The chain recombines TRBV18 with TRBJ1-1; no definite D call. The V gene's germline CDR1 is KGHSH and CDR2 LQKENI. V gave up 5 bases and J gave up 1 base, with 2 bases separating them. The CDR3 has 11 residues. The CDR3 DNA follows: TGTGCCAGCTCAAGGAACACTGAAGCTTTCTTT. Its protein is CASSRNTEAFF.

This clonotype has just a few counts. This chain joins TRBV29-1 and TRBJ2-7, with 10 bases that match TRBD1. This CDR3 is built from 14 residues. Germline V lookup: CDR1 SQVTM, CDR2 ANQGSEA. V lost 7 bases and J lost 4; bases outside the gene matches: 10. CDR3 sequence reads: CSAQTGTGVYEQYF. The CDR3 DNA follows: TGCAGCGCCCAGACTGGGACAGGGGTTTACGAGCAGTACTTC.

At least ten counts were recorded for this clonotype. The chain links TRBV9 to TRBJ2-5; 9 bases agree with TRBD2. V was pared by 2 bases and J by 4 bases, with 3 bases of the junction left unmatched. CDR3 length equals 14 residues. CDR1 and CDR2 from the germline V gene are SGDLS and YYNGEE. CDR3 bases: TGTGCCAGCAGCGTTGGCGGGGGGGCAGAGACCCAGTACTTC. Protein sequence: CASSVGGGAETQYF.

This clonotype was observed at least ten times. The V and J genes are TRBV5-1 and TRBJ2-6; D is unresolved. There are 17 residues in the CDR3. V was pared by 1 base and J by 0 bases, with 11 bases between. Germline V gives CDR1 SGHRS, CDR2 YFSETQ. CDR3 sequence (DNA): TGCGCCAGCAGCTTGATTGTAGGCGTCTCTGGGGCCAACGTCCTGACTTTC. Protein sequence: CASSLIVGVSGANVLTF.

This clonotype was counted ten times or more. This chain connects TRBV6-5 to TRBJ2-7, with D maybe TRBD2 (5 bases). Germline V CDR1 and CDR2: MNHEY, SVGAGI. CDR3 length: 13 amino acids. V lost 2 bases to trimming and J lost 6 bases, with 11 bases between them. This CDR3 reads CASSYRLFGEQYF. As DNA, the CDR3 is TGTGCCAGCAGTTACCGACTATTCGGCGAGCAGTACTTC.

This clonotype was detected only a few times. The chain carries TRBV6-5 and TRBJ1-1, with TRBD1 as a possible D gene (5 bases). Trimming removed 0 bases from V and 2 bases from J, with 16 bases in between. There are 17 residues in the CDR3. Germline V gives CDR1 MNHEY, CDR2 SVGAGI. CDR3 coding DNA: TGTGCCAGCAGTTACTCGATAGGGGTAGGGACTAACACTGAAGCTTTCTTT. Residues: CASSYSIGVGTNTEAFF.

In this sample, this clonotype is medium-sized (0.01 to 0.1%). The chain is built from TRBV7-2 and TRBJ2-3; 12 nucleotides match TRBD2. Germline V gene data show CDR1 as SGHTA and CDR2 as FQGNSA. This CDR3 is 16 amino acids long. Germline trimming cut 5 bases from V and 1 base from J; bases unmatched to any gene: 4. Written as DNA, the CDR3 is TGTGCCAGCAGCCCTCTAGCGGGGGGGGGCACAGATACGCAGTATTTT. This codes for CASSPLAGGGTDTQYF.

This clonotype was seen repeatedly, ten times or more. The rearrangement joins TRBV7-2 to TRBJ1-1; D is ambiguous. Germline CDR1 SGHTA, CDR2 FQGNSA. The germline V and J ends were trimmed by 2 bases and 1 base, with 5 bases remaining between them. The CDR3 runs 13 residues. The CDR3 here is CASSLTRNTEAFF. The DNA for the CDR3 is TGTGCCAGCAGCTTAACCCGGAACACTGAAGCTTTCTTT.

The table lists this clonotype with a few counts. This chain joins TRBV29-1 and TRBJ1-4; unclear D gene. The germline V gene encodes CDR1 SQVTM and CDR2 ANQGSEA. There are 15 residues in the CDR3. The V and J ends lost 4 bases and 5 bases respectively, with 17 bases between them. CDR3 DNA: TGCAGCGTTGCCATACTGTCAGGTCGGAATGAAAAACTGTTTTTT. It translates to CSVAILSGRNEKLFF.